This passage covers 16 T cell receptor beta chains from one sample sequenced in a study of cytomegalovirus exposure and HLA in healthy donors. PCR used 60 Vbeta primers and 13 Jbeta primers. Here immunoSEQ multiplex PCR was the method, and the copy in TCRdb shows in-frame clones only, minus some. This sample has about 98,000 clones, with approximately 79% found just once. The source material was PBMCs. These receptors all stem from a male donor in good health and CMV-seronegative.

In its sample, this clone was seen a few times. The V gene is TRBV30, the J gene TRBJ2-1; no reliable D call. Looked up from germline, CDR1 is GTSNPN and CDR2 is SVGIG (reference sequence). V lost 2 bases and J 7 bases, leaving 9 bases between the germline ends. The CDR3 consists of 12 residues. CDR3 DNA: TGTGCCTGGAGTAAGCTCGAAAATGAGCAGTTCTTC. Its translation is CAWSKLENEQFF.

The V call is TRBV19, the J call TRBJ2-7; 7 bases are a match to TRBD1. Germline CDR1 is LNHDA and CDR2 is SQIVND (reference sequence). The V segment lost 5 bases and the J segment 3 bases; nucleotides outside the gene matches: 7. CDR3 length: 14 residues. The CDR3 DNA sequence: TGTGCCAGTAGTTACAGGGGCCGCCGCTACGAGCAGTACTTC. Protein product: CASSYRGRRYEQYF.

The chain links TRBV28 to TRBJ1-4, with D perhaps matching TRBD1 (5 bases). Trimming stripped 1 base from V and 4 bases from J, with 19 bases between. The CDR3 has 18 residues. In germline, CDR1 is MDHEN, CDR2 SYDVKM. The CDR3 DNA sequence: TGTGCCAGCAGTTTATTTTCTGGGCAGGGTGACGGTAATGAAAAACTGTTTTTT. It translates to CASSLFSGQGDGNEKLFF.

There are a few counts of this clone. The chain joins TRBV28 to TRBJ2-5, with 8 bases lining up with TRBD2. The V gene's germline CDR1 is MDHEN and CDR2 SYDVKM. The CDR3 runs 13 residues. Trimming cost V 6 bases and J 5 bases; bases outside gene matches: 5. The CDR3 loop reads CASRVGGVETQYF. CDR3 nucleotide sequence: TGTGCCAGCAGAGTCGGGGGGGTGGAGACCCAGTACTTC.

This clone was seen a single time. The J gene is TRBJ1-1, the V gene TRBV7-3; tentatively, D is TRBD1 (5 bases). CDR3 size: 14 residues. Germline CDR1 is SGHTA and CDR2 is FQGTGA. V lost 4 bases and J 0 bases, leaving 9 bases between the germline ends. The DNA of the CDR3 is TGTGCCAGCAGCTCCAAGGGGTTGAACACTGAAGCTTTCTTT. It translates to CASSSKGLNTEAFF.

V gene TRBV9 combines with J gene TRBJ2-7, with 16 positions matching TRBD2. Germline CDR1 is SGDLS and CDR2 is YYNGEE. V was pared by 4 bases and J by 5 bases, with 6 bases of the junction left unmatched. This CDR3 is 16 amino acids long. CDR3 region: CASSPGLAGGPNEQYF. CDR3 sequence (DNA): TGTGCCAGCAGCCCGGGACTAGCGGGAGGGCCTAACGAGCAGTACTTC.

The V call is TRBV5-1, the J call TRBJ2-3, with D possibly TRBD2 on 5 matching bases. The germline CDR1 and CDR2 sequences are SGHRS and YFSETQ. The germline V and J ends were trimmed by 3 bases and 7 bases, with 15 bases remaining between them. This CDR3 region has 14 residues. The CDR3 region is CASSSGESENTQYF. The CDR3 bases are TGCGCCAGCAGCTCCGGGGAAAGTGAAAATACGCAGTATTTT.

The chain employs TRBV27 and TRBJ2-3; weak D call: TRBD2 (6 bases). The CDR3 is made up of 12 amino acids. Germline V gives CDR1 MNHEY, CDR2 SMNVEV (reference sequence). V was cut by 4 bases and J by 6 bases, with 8 bases left in between. CDR3 residues: CASSSRGDTQYF. The DNA of the CDR3 is TGTGCCAGCAGTTCACGGGGGGATACGCAGTATTTT.

The chain uses TRBV9 and TRBJ2-7; 8 bases match TRBD2. The CDR3 consists of 15 residues. V lost 4 bases and J lost 0; bases outside the gene matches: 6. The germline V gene encodes CDR1 SGDLS and CDR2 YYNGEE. The CDR3 nucleotides read TGTGCCAGCAGCCCTCGGGGGGGGATCTCCTACGAGCAGTACTTC. This encodes CASSPRGGISYEQYF.

This chain joins TRBV27 and TRBJ1-2; tentatively, D is TRBD1 (6 bases). Between the trimmed V and J ends, which lost 2 bases and 8 bases, there was a span of 9 bases. Germline assignment: CDR1 MNHEY and CDR2 SMNVEV (reference sequence). This CDR3 has 12 amino acids. Here the CDR3 reads CASSLRGGGYTF. The CDR3 bases are TGTGCCAGCAGTTTAAGGGGGGGCGGCTACACCTTC.

This chain uses TRBV10-3 with TRBJ1-2; 11 bases agree with TRBD1. J lost 4 bases, V lost 6 bases, and 10 bases had no gene match. Germline CDR1 and CDR2: ENHRY and SYGVKD. This CDR3 has 16 residues. CDR3 sequence: CAISPGGQGVAYGYTF. CDR3 nucleotides: TGTGCCATCAGCCCGGGGGGACAGGGGGTCGCCTATGGCTACACCTTC.

The chain combines TRBV7-2 with TRBJ2-7; D perhaps matches TRBD1 (5 bases). The CDR3 length is 14 residues. Trimming pared 5 bases from V and 2 bases from J, leaving 13 bases between. From germline, CDR1 is SGHTA and CDR2 FQGNSA. This CDR3 is CASSLQGGPYEQYF. The CDR3 region has the DNA TGTGCCAGCAGCCTCCAGGGTGGGCCCTACGAGCAGTACTTC.

This chain's CDR3 is CASSQGRADNYGYTF. The CDR3 DNA reads TGTGCCAGCAGCCAAGGGAGGGCAGATAACTATGGCTACACCTTC. This chain joins TRBV4-2 and TRBJ1-2; no clear D gene. Germline CDR1 is LGHNA and CDR2 is YNFKEQ. V was trimmed by 1 base and J by 1 base, leaving 10 bases between them. The CDR3 totals 15 residues.

This chain links TRBV4-1 with TRBJ2-1; possible D gene TRBD1, 5 bases. V was pared by 6 bases and J by 9 bases, with 15 bases between. The germline V gene encodes CDR1 MGHRA and CDR2 YSYEKL. The CDR3 has 13 residues. In nucleotides, the CDR3 is TGCGCCAGCAGACAGACAGCGCTGGGTGAGCAGTTCTTC. This codes for CASRQTALGEQFF.

The V gene is TRBV25-1, the J gene TRBJ2-7; no firm D call. Germline lookup yields CDR1 MGHDK and CDR2 SYGVNS. The CDR3 runs 11 residues. V dropped 7 bases and J dropped 4 bases, with 8 bases sitting between them. The CDR3 here is CASTQTYEQYF. In DNA, the CDR3 is TGTGCCAGCACTCAGACTTACGAGCAGTACTTC.

This clone was seen a handful of times. The chain recombines TRBV6-5 with TRBJ1-1; TRBD1 agrees at 12 bases. The CDR3 loop spans 16 amino acids. Germline assignment: CDR1 MNHEY and CDR2 SVGAGI. V shed 4 bases and J 1 base; nucleotides not matched to a gene: 4. The CDR3 DNA follows: TGTGCCAGCAGTTTGGGACAGGGGGCAACGAACACTGAAGCTTTCTTT. Encoded protein: CASSLGQGATNTEAFF.